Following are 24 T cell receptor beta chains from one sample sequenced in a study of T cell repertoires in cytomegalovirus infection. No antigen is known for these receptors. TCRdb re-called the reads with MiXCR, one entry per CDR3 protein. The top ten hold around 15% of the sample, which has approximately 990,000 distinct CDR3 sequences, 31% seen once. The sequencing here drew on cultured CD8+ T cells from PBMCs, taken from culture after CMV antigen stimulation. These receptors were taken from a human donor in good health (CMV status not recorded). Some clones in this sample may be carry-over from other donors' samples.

The CDR3 DNA reads as TGCGCCAGCAGCCTCGAGGGGGCGAATGGCTACACCTTC. Protein product: CASSLEGANGYTF. This chain joins TRBV4-1 and TRBJ1-2; 7 bases match TRBD1. CDR1 is MGHRA and CDR2 is YSYEKL in the germline V gene. The CDR3 has 13 residues. V shed 4 bases, J shed 6 bases, and the junction held 5 bases outside the gene matches.

CDR3 nucleotides: TGTGCCAGCAGCGCGACAAACCAAGAGACCCAGTACTTC. Protein: CASSATNQETQYF. The V and J genes are TRBV9 and TRBJ2-5; D uncertain. Between the trimmed V and J ends, which lost 3 bases and 0 bases, there was a span of 6 bases. The CDR3 extends over 13 amino acids. Germline CDR1 is SGDLS and CDR2 is YYNGEE.

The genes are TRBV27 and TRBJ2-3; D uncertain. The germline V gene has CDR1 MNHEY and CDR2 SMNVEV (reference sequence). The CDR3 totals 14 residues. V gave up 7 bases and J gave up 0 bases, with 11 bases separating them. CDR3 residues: CASNSGFSTDTQYF. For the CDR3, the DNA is TGTGCCAGCAATTCGGGCTTTAGCACAGATACGCAGTATTTT.

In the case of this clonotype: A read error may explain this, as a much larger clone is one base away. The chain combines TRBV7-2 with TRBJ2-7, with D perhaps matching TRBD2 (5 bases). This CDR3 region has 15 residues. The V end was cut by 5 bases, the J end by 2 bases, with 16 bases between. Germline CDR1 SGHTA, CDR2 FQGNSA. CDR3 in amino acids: CASSDKADPTYEQYV. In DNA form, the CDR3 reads TGTGCCAGCAGCGATAAAGCGGACCCGACCTACGAGCAGTACGTC.

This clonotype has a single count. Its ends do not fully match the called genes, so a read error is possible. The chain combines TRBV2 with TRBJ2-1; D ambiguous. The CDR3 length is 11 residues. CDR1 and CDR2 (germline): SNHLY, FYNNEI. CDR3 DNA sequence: TGTGCCAACAGTGGGAACAATGAGCAGTTCTTC. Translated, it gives CANSGNNEQFF.

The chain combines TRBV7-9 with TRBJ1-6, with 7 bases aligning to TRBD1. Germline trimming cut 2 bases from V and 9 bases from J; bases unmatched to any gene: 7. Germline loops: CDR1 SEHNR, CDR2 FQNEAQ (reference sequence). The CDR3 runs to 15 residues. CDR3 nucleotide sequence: TGTGCCAGCAGCTTACCAGGGGGAAATGGTTCACCCCTCCACTTT. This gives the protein CASSLPGGNGSPLHF.

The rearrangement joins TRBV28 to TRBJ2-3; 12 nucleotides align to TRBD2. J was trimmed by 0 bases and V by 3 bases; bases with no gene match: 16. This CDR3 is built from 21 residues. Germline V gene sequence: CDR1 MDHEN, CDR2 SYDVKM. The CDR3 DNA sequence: TGTGCCAGCAGTTTCCCCAGACCCAGGCTAGCGGGGGGGACTAGCACAGATACGCAGTATTTT. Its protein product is CASSFPRPRLAGGTSTDTQYF.

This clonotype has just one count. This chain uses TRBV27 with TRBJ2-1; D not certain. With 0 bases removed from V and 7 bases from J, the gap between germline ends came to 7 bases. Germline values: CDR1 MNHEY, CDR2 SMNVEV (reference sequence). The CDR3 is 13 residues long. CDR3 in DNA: TGTGCCAGCAGTTTATCCGTCTTAAATGAGCAGTTCTTC. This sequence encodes CASSLSVLNEQFF.

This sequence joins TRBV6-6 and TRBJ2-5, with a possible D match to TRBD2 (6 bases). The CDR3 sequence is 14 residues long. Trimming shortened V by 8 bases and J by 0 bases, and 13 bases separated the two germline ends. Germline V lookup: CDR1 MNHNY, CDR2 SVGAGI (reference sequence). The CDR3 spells CASGGSGDQETQYF. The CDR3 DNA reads TGTGCCAGCGGGGGGTCGGGGGACCAAGAGACCCAGTACTTC.

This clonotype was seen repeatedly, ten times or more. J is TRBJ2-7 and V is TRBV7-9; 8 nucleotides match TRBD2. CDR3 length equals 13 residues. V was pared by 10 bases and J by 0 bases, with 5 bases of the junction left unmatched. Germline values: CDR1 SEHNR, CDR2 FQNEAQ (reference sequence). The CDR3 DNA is TGTGCCACCGGGGGGGCTGACTCCTACGAGCAGTACTTC. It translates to CATGGADSYEQYF.

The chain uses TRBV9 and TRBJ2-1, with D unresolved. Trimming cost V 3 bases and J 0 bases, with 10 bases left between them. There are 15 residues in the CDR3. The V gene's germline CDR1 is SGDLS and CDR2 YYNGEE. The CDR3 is CASSAGRSSYNEQFF. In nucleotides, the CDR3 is TGTGCCAGCAGCGCCGGACGGAGCTCCTACAATGAGCAGTTCTTC.

The CDR3 sequence is CASSVGGGQTGELFF. DNA of the CDR3: TGTGCCAGCAGCGTAGGGGGGGGGCAAACCGGGGAGCTGTTTTTT. The V gene is TRBV9, the J gene TRBJ2-2; D is perhaps TRBD2 (7 bases). CDR1 is SGDLS, CDR2 YYNGEE, per germline. The CDR3 sequence is 15 residues long. V gave up 0 bases and J gave up 5 bases, with 11 bases separating them.

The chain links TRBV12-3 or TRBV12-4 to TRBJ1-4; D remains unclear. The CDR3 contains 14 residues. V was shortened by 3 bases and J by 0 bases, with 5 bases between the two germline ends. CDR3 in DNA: TGTGCCAGCAGTTTGTCCCCAACTAATGAAAAACTGTTTTTT. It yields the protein CASSLSPTNEKLFF.

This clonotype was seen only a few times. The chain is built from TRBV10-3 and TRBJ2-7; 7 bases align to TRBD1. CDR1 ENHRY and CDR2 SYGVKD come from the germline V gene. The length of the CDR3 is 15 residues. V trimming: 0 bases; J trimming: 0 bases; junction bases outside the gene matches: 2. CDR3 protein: CAISESGQDSYEQYF. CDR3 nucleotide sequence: TGTGCCATCAGTGAGTCTGGACAGGACTCCTACGAGCAGTACTTC.

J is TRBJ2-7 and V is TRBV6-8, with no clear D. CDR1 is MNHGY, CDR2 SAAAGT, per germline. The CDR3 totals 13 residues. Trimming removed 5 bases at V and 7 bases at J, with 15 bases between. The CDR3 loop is CASSIGSMGEQYV. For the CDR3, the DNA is TGTGCCAGCAGTATAGGGTCGATGGGGGAGCAGTACGTC.

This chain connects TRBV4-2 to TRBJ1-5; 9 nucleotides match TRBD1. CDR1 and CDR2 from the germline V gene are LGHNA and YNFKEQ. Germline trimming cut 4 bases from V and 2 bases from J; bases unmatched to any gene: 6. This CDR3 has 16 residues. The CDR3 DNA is TGTGCCAGCAGCCCGAAGGACAGGGGCGGCAATCAGCCCCAGCATTTT. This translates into CASSPKDRGGNQPQHF.

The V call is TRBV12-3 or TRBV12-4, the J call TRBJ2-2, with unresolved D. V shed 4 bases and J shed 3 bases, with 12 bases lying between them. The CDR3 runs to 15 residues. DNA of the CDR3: TGTGCCAGCAGTTCCAGTCCCCGCGACACCGGGGAGCTGTTTTTT. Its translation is CASSSSPRDTGELFF.

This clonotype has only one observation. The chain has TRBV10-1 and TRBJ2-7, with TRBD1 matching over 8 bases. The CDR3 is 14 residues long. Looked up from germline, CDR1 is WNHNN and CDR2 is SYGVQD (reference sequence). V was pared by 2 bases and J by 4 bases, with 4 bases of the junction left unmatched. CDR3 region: CASSEGRGLYEQYF. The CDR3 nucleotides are TGCGCCAGCAGTGAGGGCAGGGGGCTATACGAGCAGTACTTC.

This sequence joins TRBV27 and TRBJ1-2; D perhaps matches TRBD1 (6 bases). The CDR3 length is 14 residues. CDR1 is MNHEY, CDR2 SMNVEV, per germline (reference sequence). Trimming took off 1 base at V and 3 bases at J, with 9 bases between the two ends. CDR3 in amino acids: CASSLLGGYYGYTF. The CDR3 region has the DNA TGTGCCAGCAGTTTATTAGGGGGATACTATGGCTACACCTTC.

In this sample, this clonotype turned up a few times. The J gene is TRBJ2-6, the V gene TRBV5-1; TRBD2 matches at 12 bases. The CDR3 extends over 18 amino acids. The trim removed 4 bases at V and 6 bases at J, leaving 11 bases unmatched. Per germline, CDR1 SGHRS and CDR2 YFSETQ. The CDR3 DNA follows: TGCGCCAGCAGCCCGGTGGGACTAGCGGGCGGCGTGGCCAACGTCCTGACTTTC. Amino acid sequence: CASSPVGLAGGVANVLTF.

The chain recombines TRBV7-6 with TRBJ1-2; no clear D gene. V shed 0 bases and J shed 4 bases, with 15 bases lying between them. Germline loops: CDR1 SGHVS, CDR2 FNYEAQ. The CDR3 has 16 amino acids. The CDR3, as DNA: TGTGCCAGCAGCTTAGCCATAGTTCCGGGATTCTATGGCTACACCTTC. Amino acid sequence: CASSLAIVPGFYGYTF. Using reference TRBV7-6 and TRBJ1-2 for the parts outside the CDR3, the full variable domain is GAGVSQSPRYKVTKRGQDVALRCDPISGHVSLYWYRQALGQGPEFLTYFNYEAQQDKSGLPNDRFSAERPEGSISTLTIQRTEQRDSAMYRCASSLAIVPGFYGYTFGSGTRLTVV.

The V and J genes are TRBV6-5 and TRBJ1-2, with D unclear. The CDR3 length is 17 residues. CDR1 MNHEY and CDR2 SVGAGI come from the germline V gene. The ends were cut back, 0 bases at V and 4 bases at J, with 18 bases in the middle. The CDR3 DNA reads TGTGCCAGCAGTTACTCGAGTAGTGCCGAGGTCAGCTATGGCTACACCTTC. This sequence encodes CASSYSSSAEVSYGYTF.

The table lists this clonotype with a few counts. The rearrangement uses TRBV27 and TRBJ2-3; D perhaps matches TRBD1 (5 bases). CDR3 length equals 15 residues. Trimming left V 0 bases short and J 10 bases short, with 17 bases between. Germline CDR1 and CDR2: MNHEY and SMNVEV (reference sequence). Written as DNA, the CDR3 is TGTGCCAGCAGTTTATCGGTGCCCCTGGGGCAGCCGCAGTATTTT. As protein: CASSLSVPLGQPQYF.

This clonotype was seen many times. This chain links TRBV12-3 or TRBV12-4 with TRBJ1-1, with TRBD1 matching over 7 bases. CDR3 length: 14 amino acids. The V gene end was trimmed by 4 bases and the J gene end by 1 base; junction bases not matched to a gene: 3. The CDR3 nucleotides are TGTGCCAGCAGTTGGACAGGCCCGAACACTGAAGCTTTCTTT. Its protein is CASSWTGPNTEAFF.